A single sample is the source of the 11 T cell receptor beta chains below, sequenced in a study of control samples from healthy donors and cancer patients. TCRdb keeps only in-frame clones here, not all; method: immunoSEQ multiplex PCR. The sample comprises about 130,000 clones, 80% to 95% of which are singletons, and 2% to 2.5% rests with the top ten. The sequencing input was blood. The receptors were sampled from a man between 18 and 35 years old in good health.

J is TRBJ2-7 and V is TRBV15; D is unresolved. Trimming pared 1 base from V and 4 bases from J, leaving 8 bases between. This CDR3 is 13 amino acids long. CDR1 and CDR2 (germline): LNHNV, YYDKDF (reference sequence). The CDR3 DNA follows: TGTGCCACCAGCAGAGGCGAAGGGTACGAGCAGTACGTC. Its translation is CATSRGEGYEQYV.

The chain carries TRBV7-8 and TRBJ1-1, with a weak D call TRBD1 (5 bases). Germline lookup yields CDR1 SGHVS and CDR2 FQNEAQ. CDR3 length: 13 amino acids. The V gene lost 3 bases and the J gene lost 1 base, with 6 bases spanning the gap. The CDR3 nucleotides are TGTGCCAGCAGCTTCCAGGGGAACACTGAAGCTTTCTTT. As protein: CASSFQGNTEAFF.

The table lists this clone with a count of one. This rearrangement joins TRBV28 to TRBJ2-3; possibly TRBD2 for D (7 bases). Trimming stripped 5 bases from V and 5 bases from J, with 14 bases between. There are 14 residues in the CDR3. Germline V lookup: CDR1 MDHEN, CDR2 SYDVKM. The DNA of the CDR3 is TGTGCCAGCAGTACGCGGGGGCGGGGAGATACGCAGTATTTT. The encoded protein is CASSTRGRGDTQYF. The full variable domain, its missing parts supplied by reference TRBV28 and TRBJ2-3, is DVKVTQSSRYLVKRTGEKVFLECVQDMDHENMFWYRQDPGLGLRLIYFSYDVKMKEKGDIPEGYSVSREKKERFSLILESASTNQTSMYLCASSTRGRGDTQYFGPGTRLTVL.

The chain combines TRBV30 with TRBJ2-7, with TRBD1 matching 8 bases. Germline CDR1 reads GTSNPN; CDR2 reads SVGIG (reference sequence). V shed 2 bases, J shed 5 bases, and the junction held 5 bases outside the gene matches. This CDR3 has 13 amino acids. This chain's CDR3 is CAWSQGARDEQYF. For the CDR3, the DNA is TGTGCCTGGAGTCAGGGGGCGCGGGACGAGCAGTACTTC.

The rearrangement uses TRBV24-1 and TRBJ1-5; D remains ambiguous. Deletions cut 3 bases from V and 5 bases from J, with 7 bases between. Germline-derived CDR1 and CDR2 are KGHDR and SFDVKD. This CDR3 is built from 13 residues. The DNA for the CDR3 is TGTGCCACCAGTGATGCAGGACATCAGCCCCAGCATTTT. Translating it yields CATSDAGHQPQHF.

As for this clone: Germline is not matched at one junction end, which may reflect a read error. The chain is built from TRBV6-1 and TRBJ1-1, with D possibly matching TRBD1 (6 bases). This CDR3 region has 14 residues. Germline values: CDR1 MNHNS, CDR2 SASEGT. Here the CDR3 DNA reads TGTGCCAGCAGGGAAGGGGGGTTCGATACTGAAGCTTTCTTT. Protein product: CASREGGFDTEAFF.

This clone was observed a single time. The CDR3 reads CANLGTGQETQYF. DNA of the CDR3: TGTGCCAACTTGGGTACAGGCCAAGAGACCCAGTACTTC. The chain recombines TRBV2 with TRBJ2-5, with D possibly TRBD1 on 5 matching bases. Germline CDR1 and CDR2: SNHLY and FYNNEI. CDR3 length: 13 residues. V was trimmed by 10 bases and J by 1 base, leaving 13 bases between them.

This clone was counted only a few times. The chain recombines TRBV7-2 with TRBJ2-3; D gene unclear. With 5 bases removed from V and 0 bases from J, the gap between germline ends came to 15 bases. The CDR3 loop spans 16 amino acids. Germline-derived CDR1 and CDR2 are SGHTA and FQGNSA. CDR3 nucleotide sequence: TGTGCCAGCAGCGTCCGGTTCGCGTCTAGCACAGATACGCAGTATTTT. Translated: CASSVRFASSTDTQYF.

The count of this clone is one. The chain recombines TRBV28 with TRBJ1-4, with TRBD1 matching 8 bases. The CDR3 has 15 residues. CDR1 is MDHEN, CDR2 SYDVKM, per germline. V lost 7 bases to trimming and J lost 8 bases; unmatched junction nucleotides: 12. The CDR3 loop reads CASNLAGQGGEKLFF. The CDR3 DNA follows: TGTGCCAGCAACTTGGCCGGACAGGGTGGCGAAAAACTGTTTTTT.

In DNA form, the CDR3 reads TGTGCCTGGAGAACTGGGGGTAGGTCACCCCTCCACTTT. Its translation: CAWRTGGRSPLHF. The chain joins TRBV30 to TRBJ1-6; a weak D match, TRBD1 (5 bases). The V and J ends lost 3 bases and 10 bases respectively, with 13 bases between them. The CDR3 totals 13 residues. CDR1 and CDR2 (germline): GTSNPN, SVGIG (reference sequence).

V usage is TRBV10-1 and J usage is TRBJ2-1; TRBD1 or TRBD2 may be the D gene (5 bases each). The CDR3 length is 15 residues. Germline lookup yields CDR1 WNHNN and CDR2 SYGVQD (reference sequence). Trimming removed 0 bases at V and 10 bases at J, with 16 bases between. The CDR3 is CASSESGGLVQEQFF. The CDR3 region has the DNA TGCGCCAGCAGTGAGTCTGGGGGTCTTGTCCAGGAGCAGTTCTTC.